This T cell receptor beta chain emerged from a study of blood T cell repertoires in COVID-19. On the study more broadly: COVID-19 samples collected from the United States, Italy and Spain covered acute and convalescent phases.

V lost 4 bases to trimming and J lost 8 bases; unmatched junction nucleotides: 5. CDR3 size: 12 residues. Germline CDR1 is SGHKS and CDR2 is YYEKEE (reference sequence). Recruits, aged roughly 18 to 100 years, lived in 24 US areas. Authors' data handling: How many nucleated cells were present was estimated from reference gene primer amplification. Sequencing used immunoSEQ multiplex PCR; TCRdb keeps in-frame clones, though not all of them. The DNA was the basis for D and trimming; V, J and clone size are from that table. Among 300,000 to 400,000 clones listed, 70% to 90% were seen once. The TCR comes from a woman in her thirties or forties with acute COVID-19. Sequencing input: PBMCs or T cells enriched from blood (not recorded which). This rearrangement joins TRBV5-5 to TRBJ1-2; 7 bases line up with TRBD1. In nucleotides, the CDR3 is TGTGCCAGCAGCCACGCGACAGGGGGCTACACCTTC. This sequence encodes CASSHATGGYTF.